The clone carrying this T cell receptor beta chain appeared once. Its antigen is undetermined. These data originate in a study of a mutant IDH1 vaccine in newly diagnosed glioma. Measured with immunoSEQ multiplex PCR; TCRdb has only the in-frame clones, and not every one. Here the sample spans about 48,000 clones, around four fifths being singletons. Sample time point: week 35, safety follow-up. The investigators gave 300 ug of mutant IDH1 20-mer peptide in each vaccine dose, together with topical imiquimod. In weeks 1, 3, 5, 7, 11, 15, 19 and 23, patients were vaccinated. Unmatched junction bases numbered 11, after V lost 5 bases and J lost 8 bases. The length of the CDR3 is 15 residues. Germline values: CDR1 MNHEY, CDR2 SMNVEV (reference sequence). Study results and caveats: A vaccine-induced immune response developed in roughly 93% of the patients. Pseudoprogression seemed unlinked to shifts in top peripheral T cell clonotypes.

This TCR was recovered from a man aged 35 to 55 with glioma. The chain combines TRBV27 with TRBJ1-4, with 7 positions matching TRBD1. The material sequenced was PBMCs, taken from a glioma patient whose treatment included an IDH1 peptide vaccine. The CDR3 DNA reads TGTGCCAGCAGTCCGCGGGACAGACAAGGCGAAAAACTGTTTTTT. Protein: CASSPRDRQGEKLFF.